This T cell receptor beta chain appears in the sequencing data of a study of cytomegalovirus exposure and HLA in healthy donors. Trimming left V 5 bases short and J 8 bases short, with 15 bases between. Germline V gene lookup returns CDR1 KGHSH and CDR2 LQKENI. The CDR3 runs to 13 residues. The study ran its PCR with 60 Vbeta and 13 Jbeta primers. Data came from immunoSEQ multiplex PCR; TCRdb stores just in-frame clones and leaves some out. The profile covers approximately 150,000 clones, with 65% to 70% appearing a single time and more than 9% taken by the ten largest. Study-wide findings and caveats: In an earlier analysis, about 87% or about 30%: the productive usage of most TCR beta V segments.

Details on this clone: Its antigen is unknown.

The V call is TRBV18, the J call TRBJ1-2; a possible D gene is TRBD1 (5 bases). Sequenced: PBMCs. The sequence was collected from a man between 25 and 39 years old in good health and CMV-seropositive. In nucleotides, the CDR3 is TGTGCCAGCTCAACCACGGGACTGGTCGGCTACACCTTC. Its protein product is CASSTTGLVGYTF.